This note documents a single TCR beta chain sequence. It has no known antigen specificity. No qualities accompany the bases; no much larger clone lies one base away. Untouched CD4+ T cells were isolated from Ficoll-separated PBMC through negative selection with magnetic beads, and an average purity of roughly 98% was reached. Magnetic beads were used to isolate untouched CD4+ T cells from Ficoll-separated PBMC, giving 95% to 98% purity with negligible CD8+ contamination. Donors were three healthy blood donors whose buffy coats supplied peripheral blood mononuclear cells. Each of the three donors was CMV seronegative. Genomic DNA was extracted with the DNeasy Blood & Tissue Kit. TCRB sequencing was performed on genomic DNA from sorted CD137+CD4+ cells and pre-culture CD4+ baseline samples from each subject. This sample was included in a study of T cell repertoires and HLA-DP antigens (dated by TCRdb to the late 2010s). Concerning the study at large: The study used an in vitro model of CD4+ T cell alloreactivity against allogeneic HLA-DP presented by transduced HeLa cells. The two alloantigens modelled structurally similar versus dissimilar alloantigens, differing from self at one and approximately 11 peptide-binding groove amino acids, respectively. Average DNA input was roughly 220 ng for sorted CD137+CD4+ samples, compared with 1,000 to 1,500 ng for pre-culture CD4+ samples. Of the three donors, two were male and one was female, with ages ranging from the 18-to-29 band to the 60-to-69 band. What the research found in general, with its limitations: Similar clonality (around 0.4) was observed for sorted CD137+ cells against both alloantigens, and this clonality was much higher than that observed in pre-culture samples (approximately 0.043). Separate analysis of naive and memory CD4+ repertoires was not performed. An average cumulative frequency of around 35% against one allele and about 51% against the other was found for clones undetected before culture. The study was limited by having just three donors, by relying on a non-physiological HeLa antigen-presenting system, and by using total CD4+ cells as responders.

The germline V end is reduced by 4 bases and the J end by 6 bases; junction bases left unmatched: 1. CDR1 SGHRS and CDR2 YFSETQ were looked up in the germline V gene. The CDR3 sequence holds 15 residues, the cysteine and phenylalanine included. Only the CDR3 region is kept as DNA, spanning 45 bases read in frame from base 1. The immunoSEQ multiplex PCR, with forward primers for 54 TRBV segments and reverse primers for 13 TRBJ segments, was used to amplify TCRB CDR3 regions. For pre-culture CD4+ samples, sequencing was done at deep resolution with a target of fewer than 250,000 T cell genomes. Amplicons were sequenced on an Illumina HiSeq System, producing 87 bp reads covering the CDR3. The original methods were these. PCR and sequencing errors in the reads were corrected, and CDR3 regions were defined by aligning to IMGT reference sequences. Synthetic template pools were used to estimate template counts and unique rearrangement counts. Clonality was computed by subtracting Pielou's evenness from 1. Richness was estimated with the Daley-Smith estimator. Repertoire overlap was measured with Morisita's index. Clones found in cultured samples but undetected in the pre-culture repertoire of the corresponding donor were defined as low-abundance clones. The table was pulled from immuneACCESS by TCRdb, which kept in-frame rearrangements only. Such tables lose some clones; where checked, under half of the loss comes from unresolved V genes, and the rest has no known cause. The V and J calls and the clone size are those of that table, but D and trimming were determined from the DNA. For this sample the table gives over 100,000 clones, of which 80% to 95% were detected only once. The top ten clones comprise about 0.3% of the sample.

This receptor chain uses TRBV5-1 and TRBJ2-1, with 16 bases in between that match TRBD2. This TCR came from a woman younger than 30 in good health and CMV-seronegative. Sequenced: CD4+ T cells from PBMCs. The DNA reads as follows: TGCGCCAGCAGCGGGACTAGCGGGAGGGCCAATGAGCAGTTCTTC. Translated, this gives CASSGTSGRANEQFF. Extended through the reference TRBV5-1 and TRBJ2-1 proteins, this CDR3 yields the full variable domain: KAGVTQTPRYLIKTRGQQVTLSCSPISGHRSVSWYQQTPGQGLQFLFEYFSETQRNKGNFPGRFSGRQFSNSRSEMNVSTLELGDSALYLCASSGTSGRANEQFFGPGTRLTVL.